Shown below are 21 T cell receptor beta chains from a single sample sequenced in a study of T cell responses to AZD1222 COVID-19 vaccine. Measured with immunoSEQ multiplex PCR; TCRdb has only the in-frame clones, and not every one. The sample yields some 140,000 clones, 85% to 90% seen once. Sample: peripheral blood, taken on day 0 of MenACWY control vaccination. Receptors originate from an adult in good health.

The rearrangement joins TRBV25-1 to TRBJ1-1, with D perhaps TRBD1 (6 bases). The V and J ends lost 8 bases and 0 bases respectively, with 10 bases between them. CDR1 is MGHDK and CDR2 is SYGVNS in the germline V gene. The CDR3 length is 13 residues. CDR3 amino acids: CASGRGMNTEAFF. The CDR3 nucleotides read TGTGCCAGCGGCAGGGGAATGAACACTGAAGCTTTCTTT.

This rearrangement joins TRBV10-3 to TRBJ2-2; 10 bases agree with TRBD1. Germline V gene lookup returns CDR1 ENHRY and CDR2 SYGVKD. Trimming took 6 bases from V and 2 from J; bases not matched to a gene: 15. The length of the CDR3 is 19 residues. CDR3 sequence: CAIRSQLGQGIVNTGELFF. The CDR3 DNA reads TGTGCCATCAGATCTCAGTTGGGACAGGGGATTGTAAACACCGGGGAGCTGTTTTTT.

CDR3 in DNA: TGTGCCAGCTCAACCGACGGGGCCTATGGCTACACCTTC. It yields the protein CASSTDGAYGYTF. The rearrangement uses TRBV18 and TRBJ1-2; tentatively, D is TRBD1 (5 bases). V was pared by 5 bases and J by 4 bases, with 11 bases between. In germline, CDR1 is KGHSH, CDR2 LQKENI. The CDR3 length is 13 residues.

The chain employs TRBV6-2 or TRBV6-3 and TRBJ1-2; D remains ambiguous. V lost 6 bases to trimming and J lost 3 bases, with 5 bases between them. Germline CDR1 MNHEY, CDR2 SVGEGT. The CDR3 totals 11 residues. CDR3 sequence reads: CASSQDYGYTF. The CDR3 region has the DNA TGTGCCAGCAGCCAGGACTATGGCTACACCTTC.

This clone occurred once. J is TRBJ1-6 and V is TRBV5-1; TRBD1 aligns across 7 bases. The CDR3 is 15 amino acids. V gave up 4 bases and J gave up 9 bases; unmatched junction bases: 10. In germline, CDR1 is SGHRS, CDR2 YFSETQ. The CDR3 loop is CASSLSGGLSSPLHF. CDR3 DNA sequence: TGCGCCAGCAGCCTTTCAGGGGGTTTGAGTTCACCCCTCCACTTT.

V and J are TRBV5-5 and TRBJ1-3; possibly TRBD1 for D (5 bases). The CDR3 has 15 residues. CDR1 is SGHKS and CDR2 is YYEKEE in the germline V gene (reference sequence). Trimming pared 4 bases from V and 4 bases from J, leaving 15 bases between. This CDR3 reads CASSPGDWGGNTIYF. The CDR3 DNA follows: TGTGCCAGCAGCCCGGGCGACTGGGGGGGAAACACCATATATTTT.

The gene calls are TRBV19 and TRBJ1-4; D remains ambiguous. Germline CDR1 is LNHDA and CDR2 is SQIVND (reference sequence). Trimming took off 2 bases at V and 8 bases at J, with 21 bases between the two ends. The CDR3 totals 17 residues. This CDR3 is CASSILGRKDGDEKLFF. The CDR3 DNA is TGTGCCAGTAGTATATTAGGCAGGAAAGACGGTGACGAAAAACTGTTTTTT. Variable domain in full (rest from reference TRBV19 and TRBJ1-4): DGGITQSPKYLFRKEGQNVTLSCEQNLNHDAMYWYRQDPGQGLRLIYYSQIVNDFQKGDIAEGYSVSREKKESFPLTVTSAQKNPTAFYLCASSILGRKDGDEKLFFGSGTQLSVL.

V gene TRBV27 combines with J gene TRBJ2-6; D may correspond to TRBD1 or TRBD2 (5 bases each). Germline V gives CDR1 MNHEY, CDR2 SMNVEV (reference sequence). Between the trimmed V and J ends, which lost 7 bases and 4 bases, there was a span of 17 bases. CDR3 size: 16 residues. Here the CDR3 DNA reads TGTGCCAGCACCCCGTTCTCGGGGCCCGGGGCCAACGTCCTGACTTTC. Its protein product is CASTPFSGPGANVLTF.

The chain uses TRBV4-3 and TRBJ1-1; a possible D gene is TRBD1 (5 bases). Between the trimmed V and J ends, which lost 0 bases and 5 bases, there was a span of 13 bases. The length of the CDR3 is 15 residues. The V gene's germline CDR1 is LGHNA and CDR2 YSLEER. The CDR3 sequence is CASSQEGGRDTEAFF. As DNA, the CDR3 is TGCGCCAGCAGCCAAGAGGGGGGAAGGGATACTGAAGCTTTCTTT.

This chain joins TRBV10-3 and TRBJ2-7; D not certain. CDR3 size: 14 residues. Germline lookup yields CDR1 ENHRY and CDR2 SYGVKD. V was pared by 3 bases and J by 1 base, with 10 bases between. CDR3: CAISDNTVSYEQYF. The CDR3, as DNA: TGTGCCATCAGTGACAATACGGTATCCTACGAGCAGTACTTC.

V is TRBV2 and J is TRBJ2-5; 13 nucleotides agree with TRBD2. The CDR3 is 16 amino acids. V lost 6 bases and J lost 5; bases outside the gene matches: 9. Looked up from germline, CDR1 is SNHLY and CDR2 is FYNNEI. The CDR3 sequence: CASSPGTSGDWETQYF. The CDR3 bases are TGTGCCAGCAGCCCCGGGACTAGCGGGGACTGGGAGACCCAGTACTTC.

This chain links TRBV14 with TRBJ2-7, with TRBD1 identical over 7 bases. V was pared by 0 bases and J by 9 bases, with 8 bases of the junction left unmatched. CDR1 SGHDN and CDR2 FVKESK come from the germline V gene. The CDR3 has 14 amino acids. CDR3 protein: CASSQDNRGAGQYF. The CDR3 coding sequence is TGTGCCAGCAGCCAAGATAACAGGGGAGCTGGGCAGTACTTC. The whole variable domain, remainder taken from reference TRBV14 and TRBJ2-7, is EAGVTQFPSHSVIEKGQTVTLRCDPISGHDNLYWYRRVMGKEIKFLLHFVKESKQDESGMPNNRFLAERTGGTYSTLKVQPAELEDSGVYFCASSQDNRGAGQYFGPGTRLTVT.

The rearrangement links TRBV14 to TRBJ1-2; tentative D call: TRBD1 (5 bases). CDR1 is SGHDN and CDR2 is FVKESK in the germline V gene. The CDR3 sequence is 16 residues long. Trimming removed 4 bases at V and 2 bases at J, with 17 bases between. The CDR3 here is CASSLTWDGENYGYTF. The CDR3 region has the DNA TGTGCCAGCAGCCTTACCTGGGACGGCGAGAACTATGGCTACACCTTC.

The gene calls are TRBV28 and TRBJ1-4; TRBD1 might be the D (6 bases). V was trimmed by 4 bases and J by 5 bases, leaving 14 bases between them. Germline CDR1 reads MDHEN; CDR2 reads SYDVKM. The CDR3 runs to 15 residues. The CDR3 coding sequence is TGTGCCAGCAGTTCCGGGGGCCAGGAGAATGAAAAACTGTTTTTT. The encoded protein is CASSSGGQENEKLFF.

This clone was seen a handful of times. The rearrangement links TRBV29-1 to TRBJ2-7; D is ambiguous. Germline V CDR1 and CDR2: SQVTM, ANQGSEA. CDR3 length: 11 amino acids. Deletions cut 4 bases from V and 3 bases from J, with 7 bases between. The CDR3 nucleotides are TGCAGCGTTGTGGTAGTCTACGAGCAGTACTTC. It translates to CSVVVVYEQYF.

The CDR3 DNA follows: TGCGCCAGCAGCCAAGAGGGGACAGCGGTAGTGAAAAAACTGTTTTTT. Its protein product is CASSQEGTAVVKKLFF. The chain employs TRBV4-1 and TRBJ1-4, with 7 bases matching TRBD1. Per germline, CDR1 MGHRA and CDR2 YSYEKL. J was trimmed by 9 bases and V by 0 bases; bases with no gene match: 10. This CDR3 contains 16 residues.

The chain joins TRBV24-1 to TRBJ2-1; TRBD1 or TRBD2 may be the D gene (6 bases each). The length of the CDR3 is 12 residues. Germline V gene data show CDR1 as KGHDR and CDR2 as SFDVKD. The V and J ends lost 12 bases and 9 bases respectively, with 17 bases between them. The CDR3 sequence is CAVSQGLGEQFF. The CDR3 DNA reads TGTGCCGTATCACAGGGACTGGGTGAGCAGTTCTTC.

The chain joins TRBV5-1 to TRBJ1-4, with 8 bases aligning to TRBD1. CDR1 and CDR2 (germline): SGHRS, YFSETQ. This CDR3 has 14 residues. Trimming cost V 4 bases and J 4 bases; bases outside gene matches: 3. The CDR3 nucleotides read TGCGCCAGCAGCACGGGACAGGATAATGAAAAACTGTTTTTT. It codes for CASSTGQDNEKLFF.

The V and J genes are TRBV5-8 and TRBJ1-1, with a possible D match to TRBD1 (6 bases). The V end lost 4 bases, the J end lost 0 bases, and 13 bases lay between the germline ends. CDR1 SGHTS and CDR2 YDEGEE come from the germline V gene. The CDR3 has 15 residues. CDR3 coding DNA: TGTGCCAGCAGCCCCCCGGACAGAGTGAACACTGAAGCTTTCTTT. Translated: CASSPPDRVNTEAFF.

This chain connects TRBV19 to TRBJ2-3; D could derive from TRBD1 or TRBD2 (5 bases each). The CDR3 runs to 15 residues. V lost 5 bases and J 2 bases, leaving 14 bases between the germline ends. Germline assignment: CDR1 LNHDA and CDR2 SQIVND (reference sequence). The CDR3 spells CASSARDGATDTQYF. The CDR3 DNA is TGTGCCAGTAGTGCCCGGGACGGTGCCACAGATACGCAGTATTTT.

The V gene is TRBV4-3, the J gene TRBJ1-4; D gene unclear. The CDR3 is 19 residues long. Germline CDR1 reads LGHNA; CDR2 reads YSLEER. Deletions cut 0 bases from V and 6 bases from J, with 23 bases between. The chain's CDR3 is CASSQDRMEGYGDYEKLFF. The CDR3 region has the DNA TGCGCCAGCAGCCAAGATCGGATGGAAGGGTACGGGGATTATGAAAAACTGTTTTTT.